The TCR beta chain described here comes from a study of PD-1 blockade in classical Hodgkin lymphoma. In the study overall: Nivolumab was administered to patients intravenously at 3 mg/kg every 2 weeks.

V was clipped by 6 bases and J by 5 bases; unmatched bases: 5. The CDR3 contains 13 residues. Looked up from germline, CDR1 is MNHEY and CDR2 is SMNVEV (reference sequence). Notes on the study in general: Reported baseline diversity: healthy donors highest, relapsed/refractory patients lowest. Complete responders had baseline diversity similar to newly diagnosed patients.

Clones were read by immunoSEQ multiplex PCR, and TCRdb kept only the in-frame ones, dropping some. The sample holds roughly 64,000 clones, about 90% seen once. Time point of the sample: cycle 4 day 1 (C4D1), after 6 weeks of nivolumab. Brentuximab vedotin exposure varied, and every patient relapsed after autologous stem cell transplantation. A word on this clone: What it binds is not known.

Sequenced material: peripheral blood mononuclear cells (PBMCs), taken before the fourth cycle of nivolumab. The J gene is TRBJ1-1, the V gene TRBV27; 8 nucleotides agree with TRBD1. The sequence was collected from a human donor with classical Hodgkin lymphoma. The CDR3, as DNA: TGTGCCAGCAGCCGACAGGGGAGGACTGAAGCTTTCTTT. The encoded protein is CASSRQGRTEAFF.